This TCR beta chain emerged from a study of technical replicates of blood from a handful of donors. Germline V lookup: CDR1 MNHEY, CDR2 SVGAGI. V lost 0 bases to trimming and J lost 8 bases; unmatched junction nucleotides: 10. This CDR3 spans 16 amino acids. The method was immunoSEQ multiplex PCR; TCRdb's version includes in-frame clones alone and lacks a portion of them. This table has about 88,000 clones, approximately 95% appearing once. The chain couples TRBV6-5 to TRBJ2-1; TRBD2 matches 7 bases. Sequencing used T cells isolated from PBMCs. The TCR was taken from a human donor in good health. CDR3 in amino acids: CASSYSMQRESHEQFF. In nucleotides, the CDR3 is TGTGCCAGCAGTTACTCGATGCAGCGGGAATCCCATGAGCAGTTCTTC.